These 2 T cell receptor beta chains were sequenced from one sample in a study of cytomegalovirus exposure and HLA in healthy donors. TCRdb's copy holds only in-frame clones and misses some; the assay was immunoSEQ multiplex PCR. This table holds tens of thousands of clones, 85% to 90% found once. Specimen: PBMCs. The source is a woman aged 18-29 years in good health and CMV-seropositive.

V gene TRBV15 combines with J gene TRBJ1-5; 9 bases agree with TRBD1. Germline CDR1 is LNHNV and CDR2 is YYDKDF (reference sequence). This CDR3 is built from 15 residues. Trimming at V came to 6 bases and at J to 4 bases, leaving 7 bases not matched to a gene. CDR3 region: CATSRSGQGNQPQHF. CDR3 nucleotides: TGTGCCACCAGTCGATCGGGACAGGGTAATCAGCCCCAGCATTTT.

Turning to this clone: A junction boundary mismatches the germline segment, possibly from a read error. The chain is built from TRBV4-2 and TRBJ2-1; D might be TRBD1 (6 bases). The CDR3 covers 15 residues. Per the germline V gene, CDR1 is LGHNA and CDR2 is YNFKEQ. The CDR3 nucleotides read TGTGCCAGCAGCCAAGAGGACAGCTCCTACAATGAGCGGTTCTTC. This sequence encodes CASSQEDSSYNERFF.